This T cell receptor (beta chain) was obtained from a study of blood T cell repertoires in COVID-19. Germline V CDR1 and CDR2: GTSNPN, SVGIG (reference sequence). V gave up 0 bases and J gave up 4 bases; unmatched junction bases: 6. This CDR3 comprises 15 residues. Recruitment covered 20 to 25 US areas and drew participants whose ages spanned about 18 to 100 years. Symptom resolution, clearance, or two negative PCRs marked donors in Cohort 3 as recovered. Study processing details: Nucleated cell number was recorded as an estimate derived from reference gene primer amplification. Some clones are missing from TCRdb's copy, which holds only in-frame ones; the method was immunoSEQ multiplex PCR. D and trimming come from the DNA, and the V and J calls and clone size come from that table. The table lists about 480,000 clones, more than 85% of them singletons.

The chain couples TRBV30 to TRBJ2-3; 8 bases are a match to TRBD2. This clonotype was obtained from a woman aged 55-69 years who had recovered from COVID-19. Sequencing input: PBMCs or T cells enriched from blood (not recorded which). The CDR3, as DNA: TGTGCCTGGAGTGTGCAAAGCGGGGGAGCAGATACGCAGTATTTT. Its translation is CAWSVQSGGADTQYF.